These 25 T cell receptor beta chains came from one sample sequenced in a study of PD-1 blockade in classical Hodgkin lymphoma. The data were produced by immunoSEQ multiplex PCR, yet TCRdb's version contains in-frame clones alone and is incomplete. The sample includes around 30,000 clones, more than 85% seen only once; the top ten take over 3%. As for time point: newly diagnosed, previously untreated cHL patient sample. The sample taken for sequencing was peripheral blood mononuclear cells (PBMCs). The receptors were gathered from a human donor with classical Hodgkin lymphoma.

The chain uses TRBV4-3 and TRBJ2-3; TRBD2 matches at 8 bases. Germline V gene sequence: CDR1 LGHNA, CDR2 YSLEER. The CDR3 sequence is 17 residues long. The V gene end was trimmed by 1 base and the J gene end by 6 bases; junction bases not matched to a gene: 12. CDR3 nucleotides: TGCGCCAGCAGCCAAGGTGTGGGAACTAGCGGTCAGGATACGCAGTATTTT. It is translated as CASSQGVGTSGQDTQYF.

This sequence joins TRBV4-3 and TRBJ2-2, with TRBD2 matching over 10 bases. The germline V gene encodes CDR1 LGHNA and CDR2 YSLEER. The junction had 10 bases not matched to a gene; V was cut back by 0 bases and J by 0 bases. The CDR3 consists of 20 residues. CDR3 sequence reads: CASSQDGTSASHPNTGELFF. For the CDR3, the DNA is TGCGCCAGCAGCCAAGACGGGACTAGCGCCTCCCACCCGAACACCGGGGAGCTGTTTTTT.

V usage is TRBV18 and J usage is TRBJ2-7, with D possibly being TRBD1 or TRBD2 (5 bases each). The CDR3 is 15 residues long. CDR1 and CDR2 (germline): KGHSH, LQKENI. The germline V and J ends were trimmed by 3 bases and 5 bases, with 17 bases remaining between them. CDR3 DNA: TGTGCCAGCTCACCGTCCGAGGGGCGCCCCCACGAGCAGTACTTC. Its translation is CASSPSEGRPHEQYF. The full variable domain, completed using reference TRBV18 and TRBJ2-7, is NAGVMQNPRHLVRRRGQEARLRCSPMKGHSHVYWYRQLPEEGLKFMVYLQKENIIDESGMPKERFSAEFPKEGPSILRIQQVVRGDSAAYFCASSPSEGRPHEQYFGPGTRLTVT.

This clone showed up just once. This chain connects TRBV2 to TRBJ2-2, with TRBD1 matching 7 bases. Germline assignment: CDR1 SNHLY and CDR2 FYNNEI. The CDR3 covers 15 residues. The trim removed 4 bases at V and 0 bases at J, leaving 2 bases unmatched. CDR3 loop: CASSGQGANTGELFF. The CDR3 DNA follows: TGTGCCAGCAGTGGTCAGGGGGCGAACACCGGGGAGCTGTTTTTT.

This sequence joins TRBV4-3 and TRBJ2-3; a possible D gene is TRBD1 (5 bases). V was cut by 1 base and J by 7 bases, with 24 bases left in between. Germline CDR1 is LGHNA and CDR2 is YSLEER. The CDR3 contains 18 residues. CDR3 coding DNA: TGCGCCAGCAGCCAAGTCGCGGACACTTGGGGCCCATTTAATACGCAGTATTTT. This codes for CASSQVADTWGPFNTQYF.

In DNA form, the CDR3 reads TGCGCCAGCAGCCCTGGGGTCTCCTACGAGCAGTACTTC. Translation: CASSPGVSYEQYF. The chain uses TRBV5-1 and TRBJ2-7, with D unresolved. V was trimmed by 4 bases and J by 0 bases, leaving 8 bases between them. Germline V gene data show CDR1 as SGHRS and CDR2 as YFSETQ. The length of the CDR3 is 13 residues. Combining the CDR3 with reference TRBV5-1 and TRBJ2-7 gives the whole variable domain KAGVTQTPRYLIKTRGQQVTLSCSPISGHRSVSWYQQTPGQGLQFLFEYFSETQRNKGNFPGRFSGRQFSNSRSEMNVSTLELGDSALYLCASSPGVSYEQYFGPGTRLTVT.

The J gene is TRBJ2-7, the V gene TRBV18, with D possibly TRBD2 on 6 matching bases. Germline V lookup: CDR1 KGHSH, CDR2 LQKENI. The length of the CDR3 is 12 residues. Trimming shortened V by 5 bases and J by 4 bases, and 9 bases separated the two germline ends. Here the CDR3 reads CASSSGVYEQYF. DNA of the CDR3: TGTGCCAGCTCATCGGGAGTATACGAGCAGTACTTC.

As for this clone: The junction and the germline gene differ at one end; a read error may be behind it. Other DNA variants within this sample encode the same CDR3. This chain links TRBV29-1 with TRBJ2-5; 7 positions agree with TRBD1. This CDR3 spans 13 amino acids. Per the germline V gene, CDR1 is SQVTM and CDR2 is ANQGSEA. The CDR3 DNA reads as TGCAGCGCTGATAGACAGGGTGTAGAGACTCAGTACTTC. Encoded protein: CSADRQGVETQYF.

This clone was found a few times. The chain couples TRBV27 to TRBJ2-7; 9 bases line up with TRBD2. Germline CDR1 and CDR2: MNHEY and SMNVEV (reference sequence). With V trimmed by 6 bases and J by 5 bases, 11 bases remained unmatched. CDR3 length: 15 residues. CDR3 loop: CASREWGGRDDEQYF. For the CDR3, the DNA is TGTGCCAGCAGAGAATGGGGCGGGAGGGACGACGAGCAGTACTTC.

The chain has TRBV5-1 and TRBJ2-5; 13 positions match TRBD2. Germline-derived CDR1 and CDR2 are SGHRS and YFSETQ. The CDR3 is 19 amino acids. V trimming: 2 bases; J trimming: 1 base; junction bases outside the gene matches: 11. CDR3 sequence reads: CASSFGLAGDLWGQETQYF. In DNA form, the CDR3 reads TGCGCCAGCAGCTTCGGACTAGCGGGAGACCTTTGGGGCCAAGAGACCCAGTACTTC. The full variable domain, rest sourced from reference TRBV5-1 and TRBJ2-5, is KAGVTQTPRYLIKTRGQQVTLSCSPISGHRSVSWYQQTPGQGLQFLFEYFSETQRNKGNFPGRFSGRQFSNSRSEMNVSTLELGDSALYLCASSFGLAGDLWGQETQYFGPGTRLLVL.

This clone was found once. CDR3 coding DNA: TGTGCCAGTAGTAAAAGACAGGGTTTTGGCACTGAAGCTTTCTTT. As protein: CASSKRQGFGTEAFF. V is TRBV19 and J is TRBJ1-1; 7 bases align to TRBD1. The trim removed 4 bases at V and 4 bases at J, leaving 9 bases unmatched. The CDR3 runs to 15 residues. Germline V gives CDR1 LNHDA, CDR2 SQIVND (reference sequence).

The chain couples TRBV5-1 to TRBJ2-6; D call uncertain. Trimming removed 2 bases at V and 0 bases at J, with 6 bases between. The germline gives CDR1 SGHRS, CDR2 YFSETQ. There are 15 residues in the CDR3. The CDR3 is CASSLRGSGANVLTF. For the CDR3, the DNA is TGCGCCAGCAGCTTAAGAGGCTCTGGGGCCAACGTCCTGACTTTC. The whole variable domain, filled in from reference TRBV5-1 and TRBJ2-6, reads KAGVTQTPRYLIKTRGQQVTLSCSPISGHRSVSWYQQTPGQGLQFLFEYFSETQRNKGNFPGRFSGRQFSNSRSEMNVSTLELGDSALYLCASSLRGSGANVLTFGAGSRLTVL.

This clone came up once. The chain combines TRBV5-4 with TRBJ2-7; 10 nucleotides align to TRBD2. This CDR3 has 16 residues. V lost 4 bases and J lost 0; bases outside the gene matches: 7. CDR1 SGHNT and CDR2 YYREEE come from the germline V gene (reference sequence). CDR3 sequence (DNA): TGTGCCAGCAGCAGAGGGACTAGCGTCATCTCCTACGAGCAGTACTTC. It translates to CASSRGTSVISYEQYF.

This chain links TRBV5-4 with TRBJ2-5; 7 nucleotides line up with TRBD1. Unmatched junction bases numbered 6, after V lost 2 bases and J lost 5 bases. CDR3 length: 14 residues. CDR1 is SGHNT, CDR2 YYREEE, per germline (reference sequence). Here the CDR3 DNA reads TGTGCCAGCAGCTTACAGGGGATGGAGGAGACCCAGTACTTC. Encoded protein: CASSLQGMEETQYF.

The rearrangement joins TRBV9 to TRBJ2-3, with D tentatively TRBD1 or TRBD2 (6 bases each). V lost 1 base and J lost 2, with 23 bases in between. Germline-derived CDR1 and CDR2 are SGDLS and YYNGEE. The CDR3 contains 19 residues. Written as DNA, the CDR3 is TGTGCCAGCAGCGTATCCCTTAGGGGGGCAGGGGATTACACAGATACGCAGTATTTT. Protein: CASSVSLRGAGDYTDTQYF.

The CDR3 loop reads CATSAFSGSGNTIYF. The CDR3 bases are TGTGCCACCAGCGCGTTTAGTGGCTCTGGAAACACCATATATTTT. This chain connects TRBV15 to TRBJ1-3; D is unclear. Germline V gives CDR1 LNHNV, CDR2 YYDKDF (reference sequence). The CDR3 loop spans 15 amino acids. Trimming pared 5 bases from V and 0 bases from J, leaving 11 bases between.

This chain connects TRBV28 to TRBJ1-2; possibly TRBD1 for D (5 bases). V gave up 5 bases and J gave up 2 bases, with 12 bases separating them. Germline V lookup: CDR1 MDHEN, CDR2 SYDVKM. The CDR3 contains 14 residues. DNA of the CDR3: TGTGCCAGCAGTCCATCAGGGTCGAACTATGGCTACACCTTC. It encodes CASSPSGSNYGYTF.

The rearrangement links TRBV7-6 to TRBJ2-1, with 8 bases lining up with TRBD2. The germline V gene has CDR1 SGHVS and CDR2 FNYEAQ. CDR3 length: 17 residues. The trim removed 3 bases at V and 1 base at J, leaving 8 bases unmatched. In nucleotides, the CDR3 is TGTGCCAGCAGCTTGCTAGCGGGTGCGGGTTCCTACAATGAGCAGTTCTTC. Translation gives CASSLLAGAGSYNEQFF.

CDR3 DNA: TGTGCCAGCAGTGCTACAGGGGGCAGCAATCAGCCCCAGCATTTT. This gives the protein CASSATGGSNQPQHF. V is TRBV27 and J is TRBJ1-5; 9 bases agree with TRBD1. Germline V gene lookup returns CDR1 MNHEY and CDR2 SMNVEV (reference sequence). V lost 5 bases to trimming and J lost 1 base; unmatched junction nucleotides: 3. The CDR3 is 15 amino acids.

This clone was detected a few times. The V call is TRBV10-3, the J call TRBJ2-2; D tentatively reads TRBD1 or TRBD2 (6 bases each). This CDR3 is 16 amino acids long. The germline CDR1 and CDR2 sequences are ENHRY and SYGVKD. Trimming stripped 2 bases from V and 0 bases from J, with 10 bases between. Written as DNA, the CDR3 is TGTGCCATCAGTGAGCTGGGGGGCACGAACACCGGGGAGCTGTTTTTT. Its translation is CAISELGGTNTGELFF.

J is TRBJ1-1 and V is TRBV30; D not certain. The V and J ends lost 6 bases and 1 base respectively, with 9 bases between them. The CDR3 is made up of 12 amino acids. Germline CDR1 is GTSNPN and CDR2 is SVGIG (reference sequence). DNA of the CDR3: TGTGCCTGCGGTCCGGGGAACACTGAAGCTTTCTTT. This encodes CACGPGNTEAFF.

The rearrangement links TRBV7-3 to TRBJ2-5; 11 bases align to TRBD2. Germline V CDR1 and CDR2: SGHTA, FQGTGA. CDR3 length equals 16 residues. The V gene end was trimmed by 5 bases and the J gene end by 2 bases; junction bases not matched to a gene: 7. The DNA of the CDR3 is TGTGCCAGCAGCCCCATTAGCGGGAGGGGGCAAGAGACCCAGTACTTC. This sequence encodes CASSPISGRGQETQYF.

In its sample, this clone was seen once. The J gene is TRBJ2-3, the V gene TRBV28; D is tentatively TRBD1 or TRBD2 (6 bases each). This CDR3 contains 16 residues. Germline lookup yields CDR1 MDHEN and CDR2 SYDVKM. The V gene lost 5 bases and the J gene lost 3 bases, with 18 bases spanning the gap. The CDR3 nucleotides read TGTGCCAGCAGTAGCCCGGGGGCGTATGGGACAGATACGCAGTATTTT. Amino acid sequence: CASSSPGAYGTDTQYF.

V and J are TRBV7-2 and TRBJ2-3; 12 nucleotides align to TRBD2. Germline lookup yields CDR1 SGHTA and CDR2 FQGNSA. Trimming cost V 1 base and J 5 bases; bases outside gene matches: 4. This CDR3 has 16 residues. CDR3 in amino acids: CASSLVGTSGLDTQYF. DNA of the CDR3: TGTGCCAGCAGCTTAGTAGGGACTAGCGGGTTAGATACGCAGTATTTT.

The chain carries TRBV6-6 and TRBJ1-2, with 9 bases identical to TRBD1. The CDR3 has 15 residues. Germline V CDR1 and CDR2: MNHNY, SVGAGI (reference sequence). V shed 0 bases and J 8 bases; nucleotides not matched to a gene: 7. The CDR3 nucleotides are TGTGCCAGCAGTTACTCCCGGGACAGGGTACGGGGCTACACCTTC. The encoded protein is CASSYSRDRVRGYTF.